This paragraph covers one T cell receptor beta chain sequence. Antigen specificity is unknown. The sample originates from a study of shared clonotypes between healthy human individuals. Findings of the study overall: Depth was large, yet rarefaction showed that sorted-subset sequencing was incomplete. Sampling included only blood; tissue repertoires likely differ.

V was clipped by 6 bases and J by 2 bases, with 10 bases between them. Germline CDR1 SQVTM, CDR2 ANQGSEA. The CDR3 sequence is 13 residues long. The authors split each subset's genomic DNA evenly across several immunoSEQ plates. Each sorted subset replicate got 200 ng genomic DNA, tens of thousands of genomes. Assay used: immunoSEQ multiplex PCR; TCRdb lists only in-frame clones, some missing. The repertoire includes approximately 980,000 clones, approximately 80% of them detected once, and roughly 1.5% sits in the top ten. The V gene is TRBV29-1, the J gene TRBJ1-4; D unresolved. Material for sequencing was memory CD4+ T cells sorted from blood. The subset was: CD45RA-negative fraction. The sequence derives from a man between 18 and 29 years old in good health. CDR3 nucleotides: TGCAGCGTCGTGACGGCGACTAATGAAAAACTGTTTTTT. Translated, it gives CSVVTATNEKLFF.